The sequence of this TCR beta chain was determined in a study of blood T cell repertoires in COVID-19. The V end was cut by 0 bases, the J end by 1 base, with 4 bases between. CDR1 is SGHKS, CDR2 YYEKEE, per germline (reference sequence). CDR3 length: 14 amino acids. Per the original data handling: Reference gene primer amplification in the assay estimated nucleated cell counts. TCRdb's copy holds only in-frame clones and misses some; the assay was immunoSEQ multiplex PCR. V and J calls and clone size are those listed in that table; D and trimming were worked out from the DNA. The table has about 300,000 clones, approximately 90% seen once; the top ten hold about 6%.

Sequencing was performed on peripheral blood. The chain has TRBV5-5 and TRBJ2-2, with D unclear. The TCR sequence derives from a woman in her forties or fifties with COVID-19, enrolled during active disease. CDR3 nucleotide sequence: TGTGCCAGCAGCTTGGGTCAGAACACCGGGGAGCTGTTTTTT. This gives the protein CASSLGQNTGELFF. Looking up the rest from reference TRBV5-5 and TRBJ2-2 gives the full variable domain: DAGVTQSPTHLIKTRGQQVTLRCSPISGHKSVSWYQQVLGQGPQFIFQYYEKEERGRGNFPDRFSARQFPNYSSELNVNALLLGDSALYLCASSLGQNTGELFFGEGSRLTVL.